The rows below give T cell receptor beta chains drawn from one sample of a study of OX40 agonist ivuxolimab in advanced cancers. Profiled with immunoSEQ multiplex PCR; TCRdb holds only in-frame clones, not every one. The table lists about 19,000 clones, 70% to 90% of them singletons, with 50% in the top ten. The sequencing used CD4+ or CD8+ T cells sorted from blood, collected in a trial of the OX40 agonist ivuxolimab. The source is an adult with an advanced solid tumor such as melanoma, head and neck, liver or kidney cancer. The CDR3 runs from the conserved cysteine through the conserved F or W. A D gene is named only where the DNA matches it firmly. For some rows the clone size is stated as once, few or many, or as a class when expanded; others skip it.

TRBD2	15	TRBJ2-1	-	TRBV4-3	TGCGCCAGCAGCCAAGGGCTAGCGGGATGGAATGAGCAGTTCTTC	CASSQGLAGWNEQFF
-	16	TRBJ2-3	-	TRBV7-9	TGTGCCAGCAGCTTACGTCCCTCACTAGAGGCAGATACGCAGTATTTT	CASSLRPSLEADTQYF
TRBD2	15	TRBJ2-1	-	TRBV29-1	TGCAGCGGTCGTGGGGCTAGCGGCCCCTACAATGAGCAGTTCTTC	CSGRGASGPYNEQFF
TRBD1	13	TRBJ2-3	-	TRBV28	TGTGCCAGCACACAGGGGGCCGTAGATACGCAGTATTTT	CASTQGAVDTQYF
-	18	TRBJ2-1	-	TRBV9	TGTGCCAGCAGCGTAGAGGGAATCCCTCGGAGTCCTTACAATGAGCAGTTCTTC	CASSVEGIPRSPYNEQFF
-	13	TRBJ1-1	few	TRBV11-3	TGTGCCAGCAGCTCCGGGAGGCCCACTGAAGCTTTCTTT	CASSSGRPTEAFF
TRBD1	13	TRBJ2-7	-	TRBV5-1	TGCGCCAGCCGGGACAGTGCGACCTACGAGCAGTACTTC	CASRDSATYEQYF
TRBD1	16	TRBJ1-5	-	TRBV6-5	TGTGCCAGCAGTTACACCAAAATCACAGGGGGTCAGCCCCAGCATTTT	CASSYTKITGGQPQHF
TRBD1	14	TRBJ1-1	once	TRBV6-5	TGTGCCAGCAGTTGGGGACAGGGCTGGACTGAAGCTTTCTTT	CASSWGQGWTEAFF
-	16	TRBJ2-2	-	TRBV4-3	TGCGCCAGCAGCCAAGAATTTGGCGGGAACACCGGGGAGCTGTTTTTT	CASSQEFGGNTGELFF
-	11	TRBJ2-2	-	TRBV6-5	TGTGCCCTTTGGGGCACCGGGGAGCTGTTTTTT	CALWGTGELFF
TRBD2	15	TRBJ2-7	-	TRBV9	TGTGCCAGCAGCGTAGACCTAGCGGGAGAGGATGAGCAGTACTTC	CASSVDLAGEDEQYF
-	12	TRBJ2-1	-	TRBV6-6	TGTGCCAGCAGTTACGCAAACAATGAGCAGTTCTTC	CASSYANNEQFF
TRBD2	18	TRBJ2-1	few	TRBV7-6	TGTGCCAGCAGCTTAACCCTAGCGGGAGTAAGCTCCTACAATGAGCAGTTCTTC	CASSLTLAGVSSYNEQFF
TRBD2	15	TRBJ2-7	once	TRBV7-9	TGTGCCAGCAGCTTAGGTGCACTAGCGGTTAGCGAGCAGTACTTC	CASSLGALAVSEQYF
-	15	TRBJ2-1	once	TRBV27	TGTGCCAGCAGTCACCGGGACACCTCCTACAATGAGCAGTTCTTC	CASSHRDTSYNEQFF
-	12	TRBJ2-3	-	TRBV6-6	TGTGCCAGCAGTTACACGTCAGATACGCAGTATTTT	CASSYTSDTQYF
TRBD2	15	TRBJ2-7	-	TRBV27	TGTGCCAGCAGTTTAGCACCGGGACTAGATGACGAGCAGTACTTC	CASSLAPGLDDEQYF
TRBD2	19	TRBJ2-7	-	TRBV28	TGTGCCAGCAGTTCGCAGGGGGTTTCGGCTAGCGGGAGTTTTGGCGAGCAGTACTTC	CASSSQGVSASGSFGEQYF
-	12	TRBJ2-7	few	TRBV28	TGTGCCAGCAGTTTGACAGGCCACGAGCAGTACTTC	CASSLTGHEQYF
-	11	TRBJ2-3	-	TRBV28	TGTGCCAGCAGTTTAGTATTAGAGCAGTATTTT	CASSLVLEQYF
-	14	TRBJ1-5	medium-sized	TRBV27	TGTGCCAGCAGTTCGATTGAGGGGACTCAGCCCCAGCATTTT	CASSSIEGTQPQHF
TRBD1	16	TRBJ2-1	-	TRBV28	TGTGCCAGCAGTTTAAGCCGGGACAGGCCTTACAATGAGCAGTTCTTC	CASSLSRDRPYNEQFF
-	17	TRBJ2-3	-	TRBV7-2	TGTGCCAGCAGCTCAGACCCTCGAGGGACTAGCACAGATACGCAGTATTTT	CASSSDPRGTSTDTQYF
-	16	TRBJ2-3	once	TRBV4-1	TGCGCCAGCAGCCAAGCCGCTAGGCGGAGCACAGATACGCAGTATTTT	CASSQAARRSTDTQYF
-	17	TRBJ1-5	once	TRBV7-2	TGTGCCAGCAGCTTACTCGGGGGGGTTACTAGCAATCAGCCCCAGCATTTT	CASSLLGGVTSNQPQHF
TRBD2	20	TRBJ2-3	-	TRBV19	TGTGCCAGTAGTACGCTGGGACTAGCGGGAGGGCCGGAGGGGCCAGATACGCAGTATTTT	CASSTLGLAGGPEGPDTQYF
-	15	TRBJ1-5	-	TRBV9	TGTGCCAGCAGCGCCACAGCCGGGGGTAATCAGCCCCAGCATTTT	CASSATAGGNQPQHF
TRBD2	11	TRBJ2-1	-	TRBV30	TGTGCCTGGAGTCCAAGCGGGAATCGGTTCTTC	CAWSPSGNRFF
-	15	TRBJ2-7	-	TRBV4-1	TGCGCCAGCAGCCAAGATCCGGTGGCCCTCGACGAGCAGTACTTC	CASSQDPVALDEQYF
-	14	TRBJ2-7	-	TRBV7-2	TGTGCCAGCAGCTTAGTAGGCGCTTCCTACGAGCAGTACTTC	CASSLVGASYEQYF
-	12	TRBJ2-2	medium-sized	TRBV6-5	TGTGCCAGCAGTCTGGGCACCGGGGAGCTGTTTTTT	CASSLGTGELFF
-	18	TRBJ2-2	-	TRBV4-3	TGCGCCAGCAGCCAAGATCCCCCCGGCTGGGCGAACACCGGGGAGCTGTTTTTT	CASSQDPPGWANTGELFF
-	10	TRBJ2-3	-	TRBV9	TGCTTTGTTGGAGCAGATACGCAGTATTTT	CFVGADTQYF
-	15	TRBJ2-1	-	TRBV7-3	TGTGCCAGCAGCTTACTAAGTTCCGGGACGGGGGAGCAGTTCTTC	CASSLLSSGTGEQFF
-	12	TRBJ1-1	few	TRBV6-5	TGTGCCAGCAGAACCGGGACACTTGAAGCTTTCTTT	CASRTGTLEAFF
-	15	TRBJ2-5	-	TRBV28	TGTGCCAGCAGTACGCCCCACAGGGACCAGGAGACCCAGTACTTC	CASSTPHRDQETQYF
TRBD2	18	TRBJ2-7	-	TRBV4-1	TGCGCCAGCAGCCAAGATTACGCGGGAGACTGGGGAGCCTACGAGCAGTACTTC	CASSQDYAGDWGAYEQYF
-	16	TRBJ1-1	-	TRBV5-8	TGTGCCAGCAGCTTCAGGCCAGGCGGCCGTGGCACTGAAGCTTTCTTT	CASSFRPGGRGTEAFF
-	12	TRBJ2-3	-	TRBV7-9	TGTGCCAGCAGCTTAGTCCAAGATACGCAGTATTTT	CASSLVQDTQYF
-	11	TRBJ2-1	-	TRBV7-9	TGTGCCAGCTCGGGGGTCAATGAGCAGTTCTTC	CASSGVNEQFF
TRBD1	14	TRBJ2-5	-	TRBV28	TGTGCCAGCAGTATCAGGGACAGCGTCAAGACCCAGTACTTC	CASSIRDSVKTQYF
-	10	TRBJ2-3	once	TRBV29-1	TGCAGCGTAGGGGTAGATACGCAGTATTTT	CSVGVDTQYF
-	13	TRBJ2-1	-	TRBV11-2	TGTGCCAGCAGCTTAACTTCTTACAATGAGCAGTTCTTC	CASSLTSYNEQFF
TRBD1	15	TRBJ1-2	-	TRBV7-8	TGTGCCAGCAGCTCAAGTGGCCCGACAGGGCACGGCTACACCTTC	CASSSSGPTGHGYTF
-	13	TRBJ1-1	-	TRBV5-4	TGTGCCAGCAGCCCACCGGCGTCCCCTGAAGCTTTCTTT	CASSPPASPEAFF
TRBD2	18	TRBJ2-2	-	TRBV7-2	TGTGCCAGCAGCTTAGGTCTAGCGGGACCACCAAACACCGGGGAGCTGTTTTTT	CASSLGLAGPPNTGELFF
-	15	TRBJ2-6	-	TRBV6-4	TGTGCCAGCAGTCCTATATCAGGGGGGGCCAACGTCCTGACTTTC	CASSPISGGANVLTF
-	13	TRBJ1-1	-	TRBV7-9	TGTGCCAGCAGCTTAGATGTGCACACTGAAGCTTTCTTT	CASSLDVHTEAFF
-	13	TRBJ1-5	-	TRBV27	TGTGCCGCAGGGTATCAGGGTAATCAGCCCCAGCATTTT	CAAGYQGNQPQHF
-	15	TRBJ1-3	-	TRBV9	TGTGCCAGCAGCGTAGGAACATTTAGGGGAAACACCATATATTTT	CASSVGTFRGNTIYF
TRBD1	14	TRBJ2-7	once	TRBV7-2	TGTGCCAGCAGCCAGGGACAGGGAGGGTACGAGCAGTACTTC	CASSQGQGGYEQYF
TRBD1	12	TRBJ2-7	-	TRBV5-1	TGCGCCAGCAGCGGGGACAGCTACGAGCAGTACTTC	CASSGDSYEQYF
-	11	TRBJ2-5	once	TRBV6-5	TGTGCCAGCAGTTACCGGGAGACCCAGTACTTC	CASSYRETQYF
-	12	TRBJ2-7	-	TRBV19	TGTGCCAGTAGTAAGGGGAGCTACGAGCAGTACTTC	CASSKGSYEQYF
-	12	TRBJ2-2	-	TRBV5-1	TGCGCCAGCAGCTTCCTGGACGGGGAGCTGTTTTTT	CASSFLDGELFF
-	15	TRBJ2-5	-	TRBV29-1	TGCAGCGTTGAAGATCTCGGGGGCCCTAGGGAGACCCAGTACTTC	CSVEDLGGPRETQYF
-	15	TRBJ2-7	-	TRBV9	TGTGCCAGCAGCGTAGAGCAAGCGGGCCGCTACGAGCAGTACTTC	CASSVEQAGRYEQYF